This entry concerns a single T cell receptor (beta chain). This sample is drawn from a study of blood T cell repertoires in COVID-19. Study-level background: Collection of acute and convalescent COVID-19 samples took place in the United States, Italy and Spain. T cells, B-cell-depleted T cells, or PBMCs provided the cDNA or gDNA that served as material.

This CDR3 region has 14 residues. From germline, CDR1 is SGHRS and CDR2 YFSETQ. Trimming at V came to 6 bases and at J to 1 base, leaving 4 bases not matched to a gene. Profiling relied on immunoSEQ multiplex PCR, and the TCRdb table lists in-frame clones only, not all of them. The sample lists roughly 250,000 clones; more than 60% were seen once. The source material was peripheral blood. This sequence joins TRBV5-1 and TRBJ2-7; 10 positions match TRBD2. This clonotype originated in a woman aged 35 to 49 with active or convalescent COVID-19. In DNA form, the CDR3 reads TGCGCCAGCAAAGCGGGGGGGATTTCCTACGAGCAGTACTTC. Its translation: CASKAGGISYEQYF.